These T cell receptor beta chains were read from a single sample in a study of cytomegalovirus exposure and HLA in healthy donors. TCRdb's table, derived via immunoSEQ multiplex PCR, lists solely in-frame clones and lacks some. The sample holds under 130,000 clones. Sequencing used PBMCs. The source is a man aged 40-49 years in good health and CMV-seronegative. Both conserved end residues are part of each CDR3. Each record gives: V gene, D gene, J gene, CDR3 DNA, CDR3 protein. A D gene is named only where the DNA matches it firmly.

>TRBV28|NA|TRBJ1-5
TGTGCCAGCACAGTGTCAGGACAAAATCAGCCCCAGCATTTT
CASTVSGQNQPQHF
>TRBV15|TRBD2|TRBJ2-2
TGTGCCACCAGCAGAACTATAGCGGGAGACACCGGGGAGCTGTTTTTT
CATSRTIAGDTGELFF
>TRBV28|NA|TRBJ1-2
TGTGCCAGCAGTCCCCAGTTTGAGGGTTTTCCTAATGGCTACACCTTC
CASSPQFEGFPNGYTF
>TRBV27|NA|TRBJ1-2
TGTGCCAGCACCAACCTAGGGGGGGCTGGCTATGGCTACACCTTC
CASTNLGGAGYGYTF
>TRBV6-5|NA|TRBJ2-6
TGTGCCAGCAGTTTCCAGGGGTCTGGGGCCAACGTCCTGACTTTC
CASSFQGSGANVLTF
>TRBV7-9|NA|TRBJ1-4
TGTGCCAGCAGCGTTGGACATAATGAAAAACTGTTTTTT
CASSVGHNEKLFF
>TRBV10-2|NA|TRBJ2-2
TGCGCCAGCATGGGGAGTTCCGGGGGGCTGTTTTTT
CASMGSSGGLFF
>TRBV6-1|NA|TRBJ2-2
TGTGCCAGCAGAAAGACAGCCACCGGGGAGCTGTTTTTT
CASRKTATGELFF
>TRBV7-6|NA|TRBJ2-3
TGTGCCAGCAGCTCCATACAAAATACGCAGTATTTT
CASSSIQNTQYF
>TRBV9|TRBD1|TRBJ1-2
TGTGCCAGCAGCGAGGGGACAGACTATGGCTACACCTTC
CASSEGTDYGYTF
>TRBV5-4|NA|TRBJ2-5
TGTGCCAGCAGCCCAGGGGTGGGCCTTATAGAGACCCAGTACTTC
CASSPGVGLIETQYF
>TRBV7-8|NA|TRBJ2-7
TGTGCCGGCAGCACTACAGGGTACGAGCAGTACTTC
CAGSTTGYEQYF
>TRBV29-1|NA|TRBJ1-1
TGCAGCGTTGACCTGGGGGGGAACACTGAAGCTTTCTTT
CSVDLGGNTEAFF
>TRBV27|TRBD1|TRBJ1-2
TGTGCCAGCAGTTTGAAGGGGGCAATTCTTAACTATGGCTACACCTTC
CASSLKGAILNYGYTF
>TRBV7-2|TRBD1|TRBJ1-2
TGTGCCAGCAGCTTAGGGGGGACAGTTTATGGCTACACCTTC
CASSLGGTVYGYTF
>TRBV9|NA|TRBJ1-5
TGTGCCAGCAGCCCACTTCCAGGCAGCAATCAGCCCCAGCATTTT
CASSPLPGSNQPQHF
>TRBV12-5|NA|TRBJ2-2
TGTGCTAGTGGTTTGGACCCAGGACAATCCGGGGAGCTGTTTTTT
CASGLDPGQSGELFF
>TRBV6-4|NA|TRBJ1-2
TGTGCCAGCAGTGCTGACAGCGCTGTGGGCTATGGCTACACCTTC
CASSADSAVGYGYTF
>TRBV6-1|TRBD2|TRBJ2-1
TGTGCCAGCATTGCTGGGACTAGCGGGAGTCAAGAGCAGTTCTTC
CASIAGTSGSQEQFF
>TRBV6-1|NA|TRBJ2-7
TGTGCCAGCAGCCCGGGACAAGCTCCCTACGAGCAGTACTTC
CASSPGQAPYEQYF
>TRBV7-9|TRBD1|TRBJ2-7
TGTGCCAGCAGCCCCTTGACAGGGCCGGCAGTTACCTCCGGGCAGTACTTC
CASSPLTGPAVTSGQYF
>TRBV9|NA|TRBJ1-6
TGTGCCAGCAGCGTAGCTTGGGGGAGGGCCAATAATTCACCCCTCCACTTT
CASSVAWGRANNSPLHF
>TRBV30|TRBD1|TRBJ1-1
TGTGCCTCAAACCTGAACAGGGGAAGGACTGAAGCTTTCTTT
CASNLNRGRTEAFF
>TRBV5-1|TRBD2|TRBJ2-3
TGCGCCAGCAGCTTGGCCGGGACTAGGTACACAGATACGCAGTATTTT
CASSLAGTRYTDTQYF